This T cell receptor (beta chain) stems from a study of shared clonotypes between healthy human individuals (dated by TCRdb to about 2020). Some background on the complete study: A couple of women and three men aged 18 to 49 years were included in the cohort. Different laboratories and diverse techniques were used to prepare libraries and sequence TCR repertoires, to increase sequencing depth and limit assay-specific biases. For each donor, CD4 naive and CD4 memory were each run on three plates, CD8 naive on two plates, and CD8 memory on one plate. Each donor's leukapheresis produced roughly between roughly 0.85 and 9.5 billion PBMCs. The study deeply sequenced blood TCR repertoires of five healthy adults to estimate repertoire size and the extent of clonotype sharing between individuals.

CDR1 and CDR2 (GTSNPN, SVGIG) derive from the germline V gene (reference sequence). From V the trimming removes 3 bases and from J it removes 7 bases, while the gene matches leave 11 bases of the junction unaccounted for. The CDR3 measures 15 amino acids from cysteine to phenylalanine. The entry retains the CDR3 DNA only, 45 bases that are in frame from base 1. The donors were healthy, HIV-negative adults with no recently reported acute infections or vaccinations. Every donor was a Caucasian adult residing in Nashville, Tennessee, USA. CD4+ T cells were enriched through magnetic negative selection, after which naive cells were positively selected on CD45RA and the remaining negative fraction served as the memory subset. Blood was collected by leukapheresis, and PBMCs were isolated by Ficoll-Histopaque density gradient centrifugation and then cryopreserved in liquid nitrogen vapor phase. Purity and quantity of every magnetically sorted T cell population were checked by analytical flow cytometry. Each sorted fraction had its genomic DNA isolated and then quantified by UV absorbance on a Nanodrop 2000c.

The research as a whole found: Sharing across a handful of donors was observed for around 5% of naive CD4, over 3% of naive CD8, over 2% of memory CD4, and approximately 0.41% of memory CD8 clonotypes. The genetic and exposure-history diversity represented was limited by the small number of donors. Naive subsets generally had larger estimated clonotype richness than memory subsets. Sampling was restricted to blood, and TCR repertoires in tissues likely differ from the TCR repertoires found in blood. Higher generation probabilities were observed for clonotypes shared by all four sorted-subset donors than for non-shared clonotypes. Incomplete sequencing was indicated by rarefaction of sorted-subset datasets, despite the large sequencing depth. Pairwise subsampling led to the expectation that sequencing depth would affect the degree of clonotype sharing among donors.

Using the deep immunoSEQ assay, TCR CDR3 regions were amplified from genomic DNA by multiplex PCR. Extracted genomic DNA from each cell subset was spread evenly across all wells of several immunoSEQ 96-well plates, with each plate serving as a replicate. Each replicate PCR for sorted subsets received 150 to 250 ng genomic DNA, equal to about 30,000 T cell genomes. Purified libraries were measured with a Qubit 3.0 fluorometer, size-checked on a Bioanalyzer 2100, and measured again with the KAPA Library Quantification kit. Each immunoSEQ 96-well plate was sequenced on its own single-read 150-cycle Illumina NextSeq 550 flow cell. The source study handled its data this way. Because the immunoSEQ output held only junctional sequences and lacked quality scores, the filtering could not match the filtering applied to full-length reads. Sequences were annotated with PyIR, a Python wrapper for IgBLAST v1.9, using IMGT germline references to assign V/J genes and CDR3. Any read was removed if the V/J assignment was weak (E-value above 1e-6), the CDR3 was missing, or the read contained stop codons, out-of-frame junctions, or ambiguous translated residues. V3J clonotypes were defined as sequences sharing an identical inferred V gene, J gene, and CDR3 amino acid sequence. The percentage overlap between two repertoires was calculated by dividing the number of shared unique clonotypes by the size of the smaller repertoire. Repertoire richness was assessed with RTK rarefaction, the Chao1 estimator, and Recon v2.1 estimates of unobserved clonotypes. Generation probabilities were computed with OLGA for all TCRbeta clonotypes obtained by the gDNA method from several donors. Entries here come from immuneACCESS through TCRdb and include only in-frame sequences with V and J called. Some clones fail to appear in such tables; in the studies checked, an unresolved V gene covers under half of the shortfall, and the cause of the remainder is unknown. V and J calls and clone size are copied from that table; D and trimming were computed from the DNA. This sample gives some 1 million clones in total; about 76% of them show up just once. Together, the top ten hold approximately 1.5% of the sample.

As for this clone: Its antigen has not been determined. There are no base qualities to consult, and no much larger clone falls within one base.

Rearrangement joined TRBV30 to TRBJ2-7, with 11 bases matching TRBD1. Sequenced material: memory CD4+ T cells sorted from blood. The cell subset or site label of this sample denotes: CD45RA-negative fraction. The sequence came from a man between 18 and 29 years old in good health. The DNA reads TGTGCCTGGAGGGAAGGGACAGGGGGATCTAGAGAGCAGTACTTC. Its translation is CAWREGTGGSREQYF.